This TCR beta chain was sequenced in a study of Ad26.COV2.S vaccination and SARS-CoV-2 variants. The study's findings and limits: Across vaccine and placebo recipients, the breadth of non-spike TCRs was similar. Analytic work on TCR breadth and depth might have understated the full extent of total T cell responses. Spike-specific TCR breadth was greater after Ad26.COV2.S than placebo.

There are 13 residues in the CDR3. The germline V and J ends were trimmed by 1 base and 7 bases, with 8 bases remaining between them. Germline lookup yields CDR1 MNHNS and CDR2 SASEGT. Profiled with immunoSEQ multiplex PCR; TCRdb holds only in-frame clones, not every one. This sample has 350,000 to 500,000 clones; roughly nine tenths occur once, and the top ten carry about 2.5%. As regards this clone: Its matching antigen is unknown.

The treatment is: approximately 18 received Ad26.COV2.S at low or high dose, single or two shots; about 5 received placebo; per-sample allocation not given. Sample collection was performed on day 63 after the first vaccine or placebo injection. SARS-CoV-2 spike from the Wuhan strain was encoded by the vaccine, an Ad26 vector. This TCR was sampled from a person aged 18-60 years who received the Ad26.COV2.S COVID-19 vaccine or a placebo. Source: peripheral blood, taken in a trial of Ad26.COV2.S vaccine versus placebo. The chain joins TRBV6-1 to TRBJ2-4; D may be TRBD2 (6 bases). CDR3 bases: TGTGCCAGCAGTGAAGGGGGGGTTAACATTCAGTACTTC. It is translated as CASSEGGVNIQYF.